The present T cell receptor delta chain was sequenced within a study of gamma-delta T cells after stem cell transplantation. TCRdb reran clone calling via CATT on the RT-PCR reads. The sample yields some 3,200 delta-chain clones, about 1.7% seen once. By share of the sample, this clone is large. The same CDR3 can be traced to other DNA sequences in this sample. Germline values: CDR1 GEAIGNYY, CDR2 EKD. Deletions cut 0 bases from V and 8 bases from J, with 21 bases between. The CDR3 sequence is 16 residues long. V is TRDV2 and J is TRDJ1; possible D gene TRDD3, 5 bases. The sequence was collected from a human donor. It is not recorded whose cells these are; they may come from a transplant donor. The material sequenced was gamma-delta T cells. In DNA, the CDR3 is TGTGCCTGTGACACCGTGGGTGGGGCCTCTGGGAGAAAACTCATCTTT. It is translated as CACDTVGGASGRKLIF.